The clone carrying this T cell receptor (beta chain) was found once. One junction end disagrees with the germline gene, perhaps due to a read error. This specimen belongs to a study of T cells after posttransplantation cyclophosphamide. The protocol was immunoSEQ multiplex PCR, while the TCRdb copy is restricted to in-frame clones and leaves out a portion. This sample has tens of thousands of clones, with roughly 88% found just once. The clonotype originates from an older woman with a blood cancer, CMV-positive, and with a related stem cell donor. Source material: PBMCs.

This CDR3 is CASSQGWLTDTQYF. CDR3 nucleotide sequence: TGTGCCAGCAGTCAAGGTTGGCTCACAGATACGCAGTATTTT. This chain joins TRBV4-2 and TRBJ2-3; D gene unclear. Germline V gene sequence: CDR1 LGHNA, CDR2 YNFKEQ. This CDR3 contains 14 residues.